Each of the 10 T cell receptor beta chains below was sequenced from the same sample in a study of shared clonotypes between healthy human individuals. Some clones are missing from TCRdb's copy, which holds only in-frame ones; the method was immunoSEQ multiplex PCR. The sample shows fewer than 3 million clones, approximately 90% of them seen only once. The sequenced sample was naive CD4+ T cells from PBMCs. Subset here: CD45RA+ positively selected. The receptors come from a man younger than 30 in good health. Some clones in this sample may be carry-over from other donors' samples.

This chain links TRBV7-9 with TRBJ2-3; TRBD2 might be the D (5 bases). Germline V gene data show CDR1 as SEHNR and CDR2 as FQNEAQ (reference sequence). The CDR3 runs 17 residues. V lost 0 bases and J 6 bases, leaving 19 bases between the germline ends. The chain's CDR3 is CASSLARASPGRDTQYF. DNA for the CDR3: TGTGCCAGCAGCTTAGCGCGGGCTAGCCCCGGCCGGGATACGCAGTATTTT.

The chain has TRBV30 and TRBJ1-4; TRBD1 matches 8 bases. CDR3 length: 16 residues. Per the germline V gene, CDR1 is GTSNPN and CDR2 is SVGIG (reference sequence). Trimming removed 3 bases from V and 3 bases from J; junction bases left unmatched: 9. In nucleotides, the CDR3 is TGTGCCTGGAGCCGACTAGGGGACAGGCCTAATGAAAAACTGTTTTTT. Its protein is CAWSRLGDRPNEKLFF.

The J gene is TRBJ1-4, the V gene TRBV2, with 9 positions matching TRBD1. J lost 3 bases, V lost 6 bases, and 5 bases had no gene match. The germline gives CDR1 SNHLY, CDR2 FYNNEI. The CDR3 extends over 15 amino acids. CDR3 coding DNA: TGTGCCAGCAGCGTGAACAGGGGGCCTAATGAAAAACTGTTTTTT. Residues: CASSVNRGPNEKLFF.

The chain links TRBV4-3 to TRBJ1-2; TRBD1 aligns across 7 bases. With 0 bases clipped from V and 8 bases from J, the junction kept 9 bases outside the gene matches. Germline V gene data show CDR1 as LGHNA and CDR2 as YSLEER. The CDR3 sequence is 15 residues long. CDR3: CASSQDQTGSRGYTF. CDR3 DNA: TGCGCCAGCAGCCAAGACCAGACAGGGTCTAGAGGCTACACCTTC.

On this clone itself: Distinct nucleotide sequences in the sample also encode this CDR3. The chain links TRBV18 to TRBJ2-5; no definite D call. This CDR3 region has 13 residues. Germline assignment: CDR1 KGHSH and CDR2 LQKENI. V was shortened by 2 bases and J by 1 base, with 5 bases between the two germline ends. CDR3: CASSPLSQETQYF. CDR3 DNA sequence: TGTGCCAGCTCACCATTAAGCCAAGAGACCCAGTACTTC.

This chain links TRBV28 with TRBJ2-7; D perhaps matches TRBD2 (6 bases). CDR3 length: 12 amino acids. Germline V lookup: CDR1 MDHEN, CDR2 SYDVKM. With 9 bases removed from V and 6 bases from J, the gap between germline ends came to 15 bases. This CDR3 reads CASQGRGGEQYF. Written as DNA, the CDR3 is TGTGCCAGTCAGGGAAGGGGAGGCGAGCAGTACTTC.

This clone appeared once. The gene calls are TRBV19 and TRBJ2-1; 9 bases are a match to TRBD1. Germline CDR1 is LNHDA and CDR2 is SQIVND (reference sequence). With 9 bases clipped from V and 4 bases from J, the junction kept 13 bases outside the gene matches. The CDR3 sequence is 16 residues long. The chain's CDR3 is CASATDPGQGYNEQFF. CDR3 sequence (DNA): TGTGCCAGCGCCACGGACCCGGGACAGGGATACAATGAGCAGTTCTTC.

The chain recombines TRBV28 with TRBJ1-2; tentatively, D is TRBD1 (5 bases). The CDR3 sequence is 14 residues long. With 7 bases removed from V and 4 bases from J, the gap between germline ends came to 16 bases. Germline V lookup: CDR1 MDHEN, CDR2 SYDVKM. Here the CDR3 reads CASTDTGEAYGYTF. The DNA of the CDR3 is TGTGCCAGCACGGACACCGGCGAGGCCTATGGCTACACCTTC.

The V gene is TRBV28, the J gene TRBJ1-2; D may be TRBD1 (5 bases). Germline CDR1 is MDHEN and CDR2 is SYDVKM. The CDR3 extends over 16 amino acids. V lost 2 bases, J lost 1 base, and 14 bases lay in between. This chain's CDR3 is CASSLQQGRINYGYTF. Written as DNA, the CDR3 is TGTGCCAGCAGTTTACAGCAGGGTCGGATTAACTATGGCTACACCTTC.

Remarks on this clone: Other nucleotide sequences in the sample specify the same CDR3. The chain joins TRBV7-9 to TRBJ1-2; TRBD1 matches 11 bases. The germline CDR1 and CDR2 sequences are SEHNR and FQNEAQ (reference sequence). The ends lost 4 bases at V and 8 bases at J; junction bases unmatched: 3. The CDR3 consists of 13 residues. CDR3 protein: CASSYGQGAGYTF. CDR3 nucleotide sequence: TGTGCCAGCAGCTACGGACAGGGGGCAGGCTACACCTTC.